This T cell receptor beta chain comes out of a study of control samples from healthy donors and cancer patients. This table comes from immunoSEQ multiplex PCR, and its TCRdb copy is limited to in-frame clones, with some not included. The sample totals fewer than 200,000 clones. The length of the CDR3 is 16 residues. Deletions cut 3 bases from V and 4 bases from J, with 18 bases between. Germline values: CDR1 SGHNT, CDR2 YENEEA. Sequencing input: blood. The J gene is TRBJ1-1, the V gene TRBV11-3; a possible D gene is TRBD1 (6 bases). This receptor was taken from a woman in her twenties or thirties in good health. The CDR3 protein is CASSLGGGHLITEAFF. In nucleotides, the CDR3 is TGTGCCAGCAGCTTGGGAGGGGGACATTTAATCACTGAAGCTTTCTTT.